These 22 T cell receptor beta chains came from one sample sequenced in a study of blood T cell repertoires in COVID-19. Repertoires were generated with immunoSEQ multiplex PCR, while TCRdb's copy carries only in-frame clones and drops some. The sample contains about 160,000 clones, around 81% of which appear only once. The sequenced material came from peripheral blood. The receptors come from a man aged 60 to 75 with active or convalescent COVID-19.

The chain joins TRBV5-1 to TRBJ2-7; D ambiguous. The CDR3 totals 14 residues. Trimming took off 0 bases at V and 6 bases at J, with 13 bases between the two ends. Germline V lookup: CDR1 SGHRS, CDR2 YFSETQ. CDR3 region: CASSLVVGPREQYF. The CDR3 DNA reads TGCGCCAGCAGCTTGGTGGTTGGTCCGCGCGAGCAGTACTTC.

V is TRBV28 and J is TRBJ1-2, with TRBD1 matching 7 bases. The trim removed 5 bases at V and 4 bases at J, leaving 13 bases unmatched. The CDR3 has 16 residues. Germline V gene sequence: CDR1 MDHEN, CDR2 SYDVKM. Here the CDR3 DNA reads TGTGCCAGCAGTCCCCGGACAGGAAGGGTCCCCTATGGCTACACCTTC. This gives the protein CASSPRTGRVPYGYTF.

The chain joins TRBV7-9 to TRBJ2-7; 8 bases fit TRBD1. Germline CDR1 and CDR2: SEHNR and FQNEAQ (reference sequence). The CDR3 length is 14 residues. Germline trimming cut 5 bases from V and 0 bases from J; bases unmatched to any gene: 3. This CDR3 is CASSRTGNSYEQYF. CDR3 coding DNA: TGTGCCAGCAGCCGGACAGGGAACTCCTACGAGCAGTACTTC.

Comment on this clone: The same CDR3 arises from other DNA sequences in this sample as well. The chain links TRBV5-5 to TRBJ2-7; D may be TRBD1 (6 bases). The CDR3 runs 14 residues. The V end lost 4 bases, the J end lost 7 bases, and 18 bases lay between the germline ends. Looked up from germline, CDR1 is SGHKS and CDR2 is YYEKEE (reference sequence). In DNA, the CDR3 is TGTGCCAGCAGCGCTGGGACATTCATCGGAGAGCAGTACTTC. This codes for CASSAGTFIGEQYF.

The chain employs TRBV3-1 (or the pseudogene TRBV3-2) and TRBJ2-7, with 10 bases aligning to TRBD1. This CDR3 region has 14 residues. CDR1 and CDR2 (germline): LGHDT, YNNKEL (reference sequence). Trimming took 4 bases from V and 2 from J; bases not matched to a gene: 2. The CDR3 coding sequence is TGTGCCAGCAGCCGCGGGACAGGGGCCTACGAGCAGTACTTC. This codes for CASSRGTGAYEQYF.

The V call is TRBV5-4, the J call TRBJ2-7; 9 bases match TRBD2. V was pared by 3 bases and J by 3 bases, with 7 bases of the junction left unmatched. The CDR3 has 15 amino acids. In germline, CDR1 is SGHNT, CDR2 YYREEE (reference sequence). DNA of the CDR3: TGTGCCAGCAGCTCCGTAGCGGGGGCGCACTACGAGCAGTACTTC. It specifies CASSSVAGAHYEQYF.

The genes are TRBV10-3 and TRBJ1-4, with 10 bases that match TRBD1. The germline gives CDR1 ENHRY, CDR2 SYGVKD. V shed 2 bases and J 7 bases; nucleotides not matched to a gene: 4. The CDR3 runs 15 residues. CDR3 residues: CAISEDRGPSEKLFF. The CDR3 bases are TGTGCCATCAGTGAGGACAGGGGGCCGTCTGAAAAACTGTTTTTT.

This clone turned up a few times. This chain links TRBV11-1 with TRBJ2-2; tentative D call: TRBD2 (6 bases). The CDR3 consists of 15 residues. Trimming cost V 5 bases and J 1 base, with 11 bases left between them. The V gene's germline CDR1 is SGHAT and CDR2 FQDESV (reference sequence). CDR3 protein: CASSRRDLNTGELFF. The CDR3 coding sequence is TGTGCCAGCAGCCGTCGGGACTTGAACACCGGGGAGCTGTTTTTT. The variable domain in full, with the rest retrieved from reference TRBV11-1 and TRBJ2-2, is EAEVAQSPRYKITEKSQAVAFWCDPISGHATLYWYRQILGQGPELLVQFQDESVVDDSQLPKDRFSAERLKGVDSTLKIQPAELGDSAMYLCASSRRDLNTGELFFGEGSRLTVL.

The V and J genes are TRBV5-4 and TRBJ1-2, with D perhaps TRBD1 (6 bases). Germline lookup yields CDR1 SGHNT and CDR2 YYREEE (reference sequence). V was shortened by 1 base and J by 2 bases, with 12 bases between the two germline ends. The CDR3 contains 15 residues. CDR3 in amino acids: CASSLPGTPNYGYTF. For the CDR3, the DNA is TGTGCCAGCAGCTTGCCCGGGACACCGAACTATGGCTACACCTTC.

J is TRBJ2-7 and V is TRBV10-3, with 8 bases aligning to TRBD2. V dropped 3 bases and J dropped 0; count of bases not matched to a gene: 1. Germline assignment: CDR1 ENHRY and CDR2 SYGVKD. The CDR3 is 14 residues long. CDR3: CAISEGTSSYEQYF. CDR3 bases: TGTGCCATCAGTGAAGGGACTAGCTCCTACGAGCAGTACTTC.

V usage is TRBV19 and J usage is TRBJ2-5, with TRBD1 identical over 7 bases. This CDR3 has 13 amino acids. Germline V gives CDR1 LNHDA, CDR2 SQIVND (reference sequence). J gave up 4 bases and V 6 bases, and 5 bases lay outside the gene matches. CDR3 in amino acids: CASSWDSRETQYF. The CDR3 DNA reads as TGTGCCAGTAGCTGGGACAGCAGAGAGACCCAGTACTTC.

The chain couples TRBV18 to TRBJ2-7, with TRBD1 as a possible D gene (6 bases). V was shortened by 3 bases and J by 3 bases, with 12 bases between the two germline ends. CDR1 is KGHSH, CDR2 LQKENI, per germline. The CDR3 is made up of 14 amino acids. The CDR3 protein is CASSPIGQSYEQYF. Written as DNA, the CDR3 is TGTGCCAGCTCACCGATCGGACAGAGCTACGAGCAGTACTTC.

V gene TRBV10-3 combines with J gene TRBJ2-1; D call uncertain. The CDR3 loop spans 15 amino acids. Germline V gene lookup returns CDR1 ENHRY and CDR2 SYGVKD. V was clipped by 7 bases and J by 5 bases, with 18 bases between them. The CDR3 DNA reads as TGTGCCATCAACGTTGGCGAACAGAGTAACAATGAGCAGTTCTTC. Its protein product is CAINVGEQSNNEQFF.

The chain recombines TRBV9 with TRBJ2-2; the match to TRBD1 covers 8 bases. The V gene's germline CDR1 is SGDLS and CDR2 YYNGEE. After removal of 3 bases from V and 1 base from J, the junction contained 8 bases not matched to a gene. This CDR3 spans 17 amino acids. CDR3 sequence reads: CASSAMTGAGNTGELFF. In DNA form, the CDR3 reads TGTGCCAGCAGCGCGATGACAGGGGCGGGGAACACCGGGGAGCTGTTTTTT. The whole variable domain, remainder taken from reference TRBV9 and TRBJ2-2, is DSGVTQTPKHLITATGQRVTLRCSPRSGDLSVYWYQQSLDQGLQFLIQYYNGEERAKGNILERFSAQQFPDLHSELNLSSLELGDSALYFCASSAMTGAGNTGELFFGEGSRLTVL.

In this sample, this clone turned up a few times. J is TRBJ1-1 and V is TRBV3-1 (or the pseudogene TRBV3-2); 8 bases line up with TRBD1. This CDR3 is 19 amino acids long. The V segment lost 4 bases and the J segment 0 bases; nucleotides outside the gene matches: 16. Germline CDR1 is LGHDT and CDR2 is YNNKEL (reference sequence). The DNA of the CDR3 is TGTGCCAGCAGCCGCTCCGACAGGGGCCCCTTTTTTATGAACACTGAAGCTTTCTTT. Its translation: CASSRSDRGPFFMNTEAFF.

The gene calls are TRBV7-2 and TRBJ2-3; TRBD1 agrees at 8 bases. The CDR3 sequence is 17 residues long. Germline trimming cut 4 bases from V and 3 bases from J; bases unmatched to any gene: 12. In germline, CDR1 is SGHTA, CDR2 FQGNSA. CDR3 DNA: TGTGCCAGCAGCTCCCTCCCCCAGGGGGCTTTTACAGATACGCAGTATTTT. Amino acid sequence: CASSSLPQGAFTDTQYF.

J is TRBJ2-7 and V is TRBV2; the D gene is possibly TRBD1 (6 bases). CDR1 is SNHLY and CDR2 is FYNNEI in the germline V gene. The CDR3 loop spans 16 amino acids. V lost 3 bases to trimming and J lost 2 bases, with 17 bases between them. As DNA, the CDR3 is TGTGCCAGCAGTGATTACCCGGGACAAATAACCTACGAGCAGTACTTC. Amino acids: CASSDYPGQITYEQYF. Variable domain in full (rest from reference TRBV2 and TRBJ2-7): EPEVTQTPSHQVTQMGQEVILRCVPISNHLYFYWYRQILGQKVEFLVSFYNNEISEKSEIFDDQFSVERPDGSNFTLKIRSTKLEDSAMYFCASSDYPGQITYEQYFGPGTRLTVT.

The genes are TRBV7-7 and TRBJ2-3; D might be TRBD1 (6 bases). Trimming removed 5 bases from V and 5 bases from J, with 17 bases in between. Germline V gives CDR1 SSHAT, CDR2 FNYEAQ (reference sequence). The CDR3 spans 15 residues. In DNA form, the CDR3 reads TGTGCCAGCAGCCTAGGATCGACAGGAAAAGATACGCAGTATTTT. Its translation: CASSLGSTGKDTQYF. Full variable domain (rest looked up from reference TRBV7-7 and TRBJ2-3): GAGVSQSPRYKVTKRGQDVTLRCDPISSHATLYWYQQALGQGPEFLTYFNYEAQPDKSGLPSDRFSAERPEGSISTLTIQRTEQRDSAMYRCASSLGSTGKDTQYFGPGTRLTVL.

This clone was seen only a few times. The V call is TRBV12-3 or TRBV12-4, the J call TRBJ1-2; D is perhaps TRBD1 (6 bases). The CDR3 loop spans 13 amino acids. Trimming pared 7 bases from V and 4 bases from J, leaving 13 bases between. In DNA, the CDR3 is TGTGCCAGCACCAGGGACATCCTCTATGGCTACACCTTC. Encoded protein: CASTRDILYGYTF.

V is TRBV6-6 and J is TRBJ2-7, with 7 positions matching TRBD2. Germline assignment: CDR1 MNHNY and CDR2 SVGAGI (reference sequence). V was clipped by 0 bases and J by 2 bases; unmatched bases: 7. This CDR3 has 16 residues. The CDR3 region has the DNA TGTGCCAGCAGTTACTCGCCGGGGGGAAGGACCTACGAGCAGTACTTC. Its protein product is CASSYSPGGRTYEQYF.

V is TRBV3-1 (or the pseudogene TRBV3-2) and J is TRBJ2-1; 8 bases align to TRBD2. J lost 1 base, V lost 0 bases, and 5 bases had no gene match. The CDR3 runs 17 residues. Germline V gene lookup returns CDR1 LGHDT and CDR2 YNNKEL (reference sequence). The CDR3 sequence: CASSQDTGGASYNEQFF. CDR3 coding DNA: TGTGCCAGCAGCCAAGATACCGGGGGGGCTTCCTACAATGAGCAGTTCTTC.

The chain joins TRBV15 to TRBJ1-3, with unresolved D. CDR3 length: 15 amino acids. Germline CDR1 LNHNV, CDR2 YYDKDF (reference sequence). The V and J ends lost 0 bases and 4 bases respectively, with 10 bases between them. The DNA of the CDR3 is TGTGCCACCAGCAGAGATCGAGGGAAGGGAAACACCATATATTTT. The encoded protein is CATSRDRGKGNTIYF. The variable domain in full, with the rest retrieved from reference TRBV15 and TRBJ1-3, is DAMVIQNPRYQVTQFGKPVTLSCSQTLNHNVMYWYQQKSSQAPKLLFHYYDKDFNNEADTPDNFQSRRPNTSFCFLDIRSPGLGDTAMYLCATSRDRGKGNTIYFGEGSWLTVV.